This record concerns one T cell receptor beta chain sequence. Its antigen is not known. TCRdb's copy holds only in-frame clones and misses some; the assay was immunoSEQ multiplex PCR. The sample comprises 140,000 or so clones, about 89% of which are singletons, and 7% to 9% rests with the top ten. The data are from a study of T cell responses to AZD1222 COVID-19 vaccine. Study-level results: At baseline, seropositivity was found in only a handful of AZD1222 recipients. Within unmutated variant regions lay the reported targets of nearly half of spike-specific TCRs. Clonal diversity was possibly underestimated; the donors were predominantly white British and more often female.

CDR1 SGHNT and CDR2 YYREEE come from the germline V gene (reference sequence). This CDR3 region has 15 residues. The V segment lost 1 base and the J segment 4 bases; nucleotides outside the gene matches: 0. This specimen consisted of peripheral blood, obtained 28 days after the second dose of the MenACWY control vaccine. The chain carries TRBV5-4 and TRBJ2-2, with TRBD2 matching over 11 bases. The TCR originated in an adult who received the MenACWY meningococcal vaccine as a control. CDR3 in DNA: TGTGCCAGCAGCTTGACTAGCGGGAGCACCGGGGAGCTGTTTTTT. Translation: CASSLTSGSTGELFF.